This T cell receptor beta chain was profiled in a study of T cell responses to AZD1222 COVID-19 vaccine. The data were produced by immunoSEQ multiplex PCR, yet TCRdb's version contains in-frame clones alone and is incomplete. The sample holds 93,000 or so clones, 80% to 95% seen once. Trimming removed 0 bases at V and 5 bases at J, with 13 bases between. There are 15 residues in the CDR3. CDR1 GTSNPN and CDR2 SVGIG come from the germline V gene (reference sequence). The sequenced sample was peripheral blood, obtained on day 0 of AZD1222 vaccination. This sequence was found in an adult in good health. This chain joins TRBV30 and TRBJ1-4; TRBD1 might be the D (5 bases). The CDR3 sequence: CAWSVRWGRNEKLFF. The CDR3 DNA reads as TGTGCCTGGAGTGTACGATGGGGGAGGAATGAAAAACTGTTTTTT. Drawing the rest from reference TRBV30 and TRBJ1-4, the complete variable domain is SQTIHQWPATLVQPVGSPLSLECTVEGTSNPNLYWYRQAAGRGLQLLFYSVGIGQISSEVPQNLSASRPQDRQFILSSKKLLLSDSGFYLCAWSVRWGRNEKLFFGSGTQLSVL.